These T cell receptor beta chains were read from a single sample in a study of T cell repertoires in aging, cancer and after chemotherapy. TCRdb independently ran MiXCR on the multiplex PCR reads; one entry per CDR3 protein. The sample shows fewer than 2,500 distinct CDR3 sequences, around 22% of them seen only once. What was sequenced was blood. All receptors derive from a human donor with a solid tumor. The CDR3 runs from the conserved cysteine through the conserved F or W. D genes are given only for firm matches. Part of the rows lack a size; the others show once, few, many or a class for expanded clones.

CASSPGGPTEAFF	TGTGCCAGCTCACCTGGCGGACCCACTGAAGCTTTCTTT	TRBV18	medium-sized	TRBJ1-1	.	13
CASGLAFYEQYF	TGTGCTAGTGGTCTGGCTTTCTACGAGCAGTACTTC	TRBV12-3/TRBV12-4	.	TRBJ2-7	.	12
CAIRTSDTEAFF	TGTGCCATCAGGACTTCCGACACTGAAGCTTTCTTT	TRBV10-3	medium-sized	TRBJ1-1	.	12
CASSREVLSGVGADTQYF	TGTGCCAGCAGCCGAGAGGTCCTTAGCGGGGTAGGGGCAGATACGCAGTATTTT	TRBV7-2	.	TRBJ2-3	TRBD2	18
CASSSGLGAGELFF	TGTGCCAGCAGCTCGGGACTAGGGGCCGGGGAGCTGTTTTTT	TRBV5-6	medium-sized	TRBJ2-2	TRBD2	14
CASNRDNSYEQYF	TGTGCCAGTAACCGGGACAACTCCTACGAGCAGTACTTC	TRBV6-2/TRBV6-3	medium-sized	TRBJ2-7	.	13
CASSLASSVETIYF	TGTGCCAGCAGCTTAGCGAGTAGCGTTGAGACCATATATTTT	TRBV7-2	medium-sized	TRBJ1-3	.	14
CASSPGTGYGYTF	TGTGCCAGCTCACCGGGGACAGGGTATGGCTACACCTTC	TRBV18	medium-sized	TRBJ1-2	TRBD1	13
CASSLDGQPQHF	TGTGCCAGCAGTCTCGATGGTCAGCCCCAGCATTTT	TRBV5-5	.	TRBJ1-5	.	12
CASSQIQGEEAFF	TGTGCCAGCTCACAAATCCAGGGTGAAGAAGCTTTCTTT	TRBV18	medium-sized	TRBJ1-1	.	13
CASSLPGTGVSYEQYF	TGTGCCAGCAGCCTCCCCGGGACAGGGGTTTCCTACGAGCAGTACTTC	TRBV27	.	TRBJ2-7	TRBD1	16
CSARGAGETQYF	TGCAGTGCTAGGGGCGCTGGAGAGACCCAGTACTTC	TRBV20-1	few	TRBJ2-5	.	12
CSGGGTGELFF	TGCAGCGGGGGGGGCACCGGGGAGCTGTTTTTT	TRBV29-1	.	TRBJ2-2	TRBD2	11
CASSKGQGAGEQFF	TGTGCCAGCAGTAAGGGACAGGGGGCTGGTGAGCAGTTCTTC	TRBV6-2/TRBV6-3	medium-sized	TRBJ2-1	TRBD1	14
CASSVGATNEKLFF	TGTGCCAGCAGCGTGGGTGCTACTAATGAAAAACTGTTTTTT	TRBV5-4	medium-sized	TRBJ1-4	.	14
CASSLLTGELFF	TGTGCCAGCAGCCTGCTCACCGGGGAGCTGTTTTTT	TRBV11-2	medium-sized	TRBJ2-2	.	12
CASSPRAWQPQHF	TGTGCCAGCAGTCCGAGGGCATGGCAGCCCCAGCATTTT	TRBV2	once	TRBJ1-5	.	13
CASSYGGQGRGETQYF	TGTGCCAGCAGTTACGGGGGACAGGGGCGGGGAGAGACCCAGTACTTC	TRBV6-2/TRBV6-3	medium-sized	TRBJ2-5	TRBD1	16
CASSNPTRGRLNGYTF	TGTGCCAGCAGTAACCCTACTAGGGGGCGACTGAATGGCTACACCTTC	TRBV6-2/TRBV6-3	medium-sized	TRBJ1-2	TRBD1	16
CASSPGTGNYGYTF	TGTGCCAGCAGTCCCGGGACAGGGAACTATGGCTACACCTTC	TRBV6-2/TRBV6-3	.	TRBJ1-2	TRBD1	14
CAWSGQGISGYTF	TGTGCCTGGAGTGGACAGGGAATTTCTGGCTACACCTTC	TRBV30	medium-sized	TRBJ1-2	TRBD1	13
CASSPLDRDNQPQHF	TGTGCCAGCAGTCCACTCGACAGGGACAATCAGCCCCAGCATTTT	TRBV6-6	medium-sized	TRBJ1-5	TRBD1	15
CASSYSMGYEQYF	TGTGCCAGCAGTTACTCGATGGGGTACGAGCAGTACTTC	TRBV6-6	medium-sized	TRBJ2-7	.	13
CASSRSLENSGPQHF	TGCGCCAGCAGCCGATCATTGGAAAACTCCGGCCCCCAGCATTTT	TRBV4-1	once	TRBJ1-5	.	15
CASRWGRGRGGYTF	TGTGCCAGCCGCTGGGGGAGGGGACGAGGCGGCTACACCTTC	TRBV6-5	medium-sized	TRBJ1-2	.	14
CARSLRFFLQPQHF	TGTGCCAGAAGCTTGAGATTTTTCCTTCAGCCCCAGCATTTT	TRBV5-3	.	TRBJ1-5	.	14
CASSSLAGGLLREQYF	TGTGCCAGCAGCTCCCTAGCGGGGGGCCTCCTGAGAGAGCAGTACTTC	TRBV5-6	.	TRBJ2-7	TRBD2	16
CASSLNYSTNEKLFF	TGTGCCAGCAGCTTAAATTACTCAACTAATGAAAAACTGTTTTTT	TRBV11-2	.	TRBJ1-4	.	15
CSARQTGTGGSEQFF	TGCAGTGCTAGACAAACCGGGACAGGGGGTAGTGAGCAGTTCTTC	TRBV20-1	.	TRBJ2-1	TRBD1	15
CSASSTDRERNYGYTF	TGCAGTGCTTCGAGTACGGACAGGGAGAGGAACTATGGCTACACCTTC	TRBV20-1	.	TRBJ1-2	TRBD1	16
CSARTVVGWTDTQYF	TGCAGTGCTAGGACTGTAGTCGGTTGGACAGATACGCAGTATTTT	TRBV20-1	few	TRBJ2-3	.	15
CSARDRREATLQYF	TGCAGTGCTAGAGATCGGCGGGAAGCAACGCTCCAGTACTTC	TRBV20-1	.	TRBJ2-5	.	14
CASSSVGSSYNSPLHF	TGTGCCAGCAGTTCCGTAGGGAGCTCCTATAATTCACCCCTCCACTTT	TRBV6-5	medium-sized	TRBJ1-6	.	16
CASSQDRGGLDYGYTF	TGCGCCAGCAGCCAAGATCGAGGGGGGCTCGACTATGGCTACACCTTC	TRBV4-3	.	TRBJ1-2	.	16
CASSSGAPGIQYF	TGTGCCAGCAGTTCCGGGGCCCCAGGCATTCAGTACTTC	TRBV12-3/TRBV12-4	.	TRBJ2-4	.	13
CASRGASGPGELFF	TGCGCCAGCCGGGGCGCTTCTGGTCCCGGGGAGCTGTTTTTT	TRBV5-1	few	TRBJ2-2	.	14
CAISETINYGYTF	TGTGCCATCAGTGAGACGATTAACTATGGCTACACCTTC	TRBV10-3	.	TRBJ1-2	.	13
CASSRRGRSSGANVLTF	TGTGCCAGCAGCCGTCGGGGCCGGAGCTCTGGGGCCAACGTCCTGACTTTC	TRBV6-5	medium-sized	TRBJ2-6	.	17
CASSLLAGRGSFNDEQYF	TGTGCCAGCAGCTTGCTGGCAGGGCGGGGAAGTTTTAATGACGAGCAGTACTTC	TRBV5-6	medium-sized	TRBJ2-7	.	18
CASSLRTASNQPQHF	TGTGCCAGCAGCTTGCGGACAGCTAGCAATCAGCCCCAGCATTTT	TRBV5-6	medium-sized	TRBJ1-5	.	15
CASSGRRRGAGYGYTF	TGTGCCAGCAGCGGACGGAGAAGGGGCGCGGGCTATGGCTACACCTTC	TRBV6-5	medium-sized	TRBJ1-2	.	16
CASAGGSLPQETQYF	TGTGCCAGCGCCGGAGGGAGCCTCCCCCAAGAGACCCAGTACTTC	TRBV12-3/TRBV12-4	medium-sized	TRBJ2-5	.	15
CASSYQALISEAFF	TGTGCCAGCAGTTACCAGGCCCTAATCTCTGAAGCTTTCTTT	TRBV6-2/TRBV6-3	few	TRBJ1-1	.	14
CASRRTGPSQPQHF	TGTGCCAGCAGAAGGACCGGACCATCTCAGCCCCAGCATTTT	TRBV6-5	medium-sized	TRBJ1-5	.	14
CASKRGGTGELFF	TGTGCCAGCAAGCGGGGGGGCACCGGGGAGCTGTTTTTT	TRBV6-5	medium-sized	TRBJ2-2	TRBD2	13
CASTFVGSGINGYTF	TGTGCCAGCACATTTGTAGGGTCAGGGATAAATGGCTACACCTTC	TRBV6-1	.	TRBJ1-2	.	15
CAIAAGGNEQYF	TGTGCCATCGCGGCAGGGGGAAACGAGCAGTACTTC	TRBV10-3	medium-sized	TRBJ2-7	TRBD1	12
CASSSRGPDEQYF	TGTGCCAGCAGCTCGAGGGGCCCGGACGAGCAGTACTTC	TRBV7-9	.	TRBJ2-7	.	13
CASSQDQGWGYTF	TGCGCCAGCAGCCAAGATCAGGGTTGGGGCTACACCTTC	TRBV4-3	.	TRBJ1-2	.	13
CASAGQSTDTQYF	TGTGCCAGCGCGGGACAAAGCACAGATACGCAGTATTTT	TRBV7-6	medium-sized	TRBJ2-3	.	13
CASYSLTGQGNTGELFF	TGTGCCAGCTATTCCCTTACGGGACAGGGAAACACCGGGGAGCTGTTTTTT	TRBV19	large	TRBJ2-2	TRBD1	17
CSAAKADTQYF	TGCAGTGCTGCGAAGGCAGATACGCAGTATTTT	TRBV20-1	few	TRBJ2-3	.	11
CASSGAGEGEQFF	TGTGCCAGCAGCGGAGCGGGGGAGGGTGAGCAGTTCTTC	TRBV11-1	few	TRBJ2-1	TRBD2	13
CASSRGPYNEQFF	TGTGCCAGCAGTCGGGGTCCATATAATGAGCAGTTCTTC	TRBV6-4	medium-sized	TRBJ2-1	.	13
CASSSRQGAVEALF	TGTGCCAGCAGCTCTCGACAGGGTGCAGTTGAAGCTTTGTTT	TRBV7-2	once	TRBJ1-1	TRBD1	14
CASSTGGPDTQYF	TGTGCCAGCAGCACCGGGGGGCCAGATACGCAGTATTTT	TRBV11-1	large	TRBJ2-3	.	13
CASSLGLGTGGMRSNQPQHF	TGTGCCAGCAGCTTAGGCCTAGGGACAGGGGGAATGCGAAGCAATCAGCCCCAGCATTTT	TRBV11-1	.	TRBJ1-5	TRBD1	20
CASTIREGLYGYTF	TGTGCCAGCACTATCAGGGAAGGTCTATATGGCTACACCTTC	TRBV6-1	medium-sized	TRBJ1-2	.	14
CASSETSGGANEQFF	TGTGCCAGCAGTGAGACTAGCGGGGGGGCAAATGAGCAGTTCTTC	TRBV2	.	TRBJ2-1	TRBD2	15